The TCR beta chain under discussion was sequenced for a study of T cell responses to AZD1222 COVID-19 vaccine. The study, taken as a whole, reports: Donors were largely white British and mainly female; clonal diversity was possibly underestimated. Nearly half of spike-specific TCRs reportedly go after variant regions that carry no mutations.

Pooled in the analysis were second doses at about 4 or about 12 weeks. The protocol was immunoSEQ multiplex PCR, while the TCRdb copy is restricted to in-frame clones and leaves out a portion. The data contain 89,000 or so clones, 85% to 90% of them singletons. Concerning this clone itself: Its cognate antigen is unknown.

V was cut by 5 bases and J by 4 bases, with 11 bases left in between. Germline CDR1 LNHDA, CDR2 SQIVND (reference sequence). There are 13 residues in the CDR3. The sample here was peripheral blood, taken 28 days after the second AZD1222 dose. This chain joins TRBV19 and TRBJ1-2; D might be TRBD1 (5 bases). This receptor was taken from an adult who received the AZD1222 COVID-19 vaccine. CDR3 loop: CASSADTFYGYTF. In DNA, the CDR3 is TGTGCCAGTAGTGCGGACACGTTCTATGGCTACACCTTC.